This entry lists 26 T cell receptor beta chains sequenced from one sample in a study of blood T cell repertoires in COVID-19. The repertoire was sequenced with immunoSEQ multiplex PCR; TCRdb's copy has only in-frame clones and lacks some. This table holds about 62,000 clones, roughly 90% found once. The sequencing sample was made of peripheral blood. The receptors here all came from an older woman with acute or convalescent COVID-19.

CDR3 region: CASSLAGVGEQYV. Written as DNA, the CDR3 is TGTGCCAGCAGTCTAGCGGGAGTTGGAGAGCAGTACGTC. The chain joins TRBV6-5 to TRBJ2-7; 10 bases map to TRBD2. The germline V gene has CDR1 MNHEY and CDR2 SVGAGI. CDR3 length: 13 amino acids. V was clipped by 5 bases and J by 7 bases; unmatched bases: 5.

CDR3 sequence: CASSLTGEEPQHF. The CDR3 DNA is TGCGCCAGCAGCTTGACAGGGGAAGAGCCCCAGCATTTT. The J gene is TRBJ1-5, the V gene TRBV5-1, with 7 bases that match TRBD1. The CDR3 spans 13 residues. The V gene end was trimmed by 1 base and the J gene end by 8 bases; junction bases not matched to a gene: 3. The germline V gene has CDR1 SGHRS and CDR2 YFSETQ.

V and J are TRBV3-1 (or the pseudogene TRBV3-2) and TRBJ1-2; TRBD1 might be the D (6 bases). There are 14 residues in the CDR3. The V gene's germline CDR1 is LGHDT and CDR2 YNNKEL (reference sequence). V lost 4 bases and J lost 7, with 16 bases in between. Here the CDR3 reads CASSPTRTAGGYTF. CDR3 in DNA: TGTGCCAGCAGCCCCACACGGACAGCTGGTGGCTACACCTTC.

J is TRBJ2-2 and V is TRBV12-3 or TRBV12-4, with D maybe TRBD1 (5 bases). The CDR3 loop spans 13 amino acids. The V gene lost 3 bases and the J gene lost 7 bases, with 9 bases spanning the gap. The DNA for the CDR3 is TGTGCCAGCAGTTTCCTACAGGACGGGGAGCTGTTTTTT. Protein: CASSFLQDGELFF.

The rearrangement links TRBV28 to TRBJ2-1, with D perhaps matching TRBD2 (5 bases). The V gene lost 1 base and the J gene lost 9 bases, with 13 bases spanning the gap. Germline CDR1 is MDHEN and CDR2 is SYDVKM. The CDR3 extends over 14 amino acids. The CDR3, as DNA: TGTGCCAGCAGTTTATCTGATTTAGGAGGTGAGCAGTTCTTC. This codes for CASSLSDLGGEQFF.

The genes are TRBV5-1 and TRBJ2-2, with a possible D match to TRBD1 (6 bases). CDR3 size: 14 residues. Trimming removed 5 bases from V and 4 bases from J, with 12 bases in between. CDR1 SGHRS and CDR2 YFSETQ come from the germline V gene. The CDR3 nucleotides are TGCGCCAGCAGATTAATAGGGGGCACCGGGGAGCTGTTTTTT. Residues: CASRLIGGTGELFF.

The chain combines TRBV3-1 (or the pseudogene TRBV3-2) with TRBJ2-3; the D gene is possibly TRBD2 (6 bases). V gave up 4 bases and J gave up 0 bases, with 11 bases separating them. The germline CDR1 and CDR2 sequences are LGHDT and YNNKEL (reference sequence). CDR3 length equals 15 residues. This CDR3 reads CASSPNSGSTDTQYF. CDR3 coding DNA: TGTGCCAGCAGCCCAAATAGCGGAAGCACAGATACGCAGTATTTT.

The rearrangement uses TRBV18 and TRBJ2-6; D unresolved. The germline V gene encodes CDR1 KGHSH and CDR2 LQKENI. The CDR3 covers 16 residues. V was shortened by 5 bases and J by 0 bases, with 11 bases between the two germline ends. CDR3 nucleotide sequence: TGTGCCAGCTCAAGAGGTTGGAGCTCTGGGGCCAACGTCCTGACTTTC. This gives the protein CASSRGWSSGANVLTF. The complete variable domain, with remaining parts taken from reference TRBV18 and TRBJ2-6, reads NAGVMQNPRHLVRRRGQEARLRCSPMKGHSHVYWYRQLPEEGLKFMVYLQKENIIDESGMPKERFSAEFPKEGPSILRIQQVVRGDSAAYFCASSRGWSSGANVLTFGAGSRLTVL.

V usage is TRBV7-9 and J usage is TRBJ2-1; TRBD2 is a possible D gene (7 bases). This CDR3 contains 13 residues. With 11 bases removed from V and 3 bases from J, the gap between germline ends came to 14 bases. Germline V lookup: CDR1 SEHNR, CDR2 FQNEAQ (reference sequence). CDR3: CASGGQGYNEQFF. The CDR3 region has the DNA TGTGCCTCCGGGGGGCAAGGCTACAATGAGCAGTTCTTC.

The J gene is TRBJ2-1, the V gene TRBV6-2 or TRBV6-3, with 12 bases identical to TRBD1. In germline, CDR1 is MNHEY, CDR2 SVGEGT. The CDR3 has 17 residues. V lost 2 bases to trimming and J lost 8 bases; unmatched junction nucleotides: 10. CDR3 loop: CASSYPPGTGGRDEQFF. The CDR3 DNA is TGTGCCAGCAGTTACCCCCCGGGGACAGGGGGCCGGGATGAGCAGTTCTTC.

The chain is built from TRBV5-6 and TRBJ2-5, with TRBD1 matching over 7 bases. Germline assignment: CDR1 SGHDT and CDR2 YYEEEE. The CDR3 contains 14 residues. After removal of 4 bases from V and 3 bases from J, the junction contained 6 bases not matched to a gene. CDR3 coding DNA: TGTGCCAGCAGCCCCGACAGGGTCGAAGAGACCCAGTACTTC. Residues: CASSPDRVEETQYF.

V and J are TRBV24-1 and TRBJ1-2; D not resolved. The V end was cut by 2 bases, the J end by 8 bases, with 8 bases between. The CDR3 covers 12 residues. The germline gives CDR1 KGHDR, CDR2 SFDVKD. The CDR3 DNA reads TGTGCCACCAGTGATTGGACGGGAGGCTACACCTTC. Amino acid sequence: CATSDWTGGYTF.

V gene TRBV28 combines with J gene TRBJ1-2; D uncertain. Trimming cost V 6 bases and J 0 bases, with 14 bases left between them. The germline CDR1 and CDR2 sequences are MDHEN and SYDVKM. This CDR3 comprises 15 residues. This CDR3 reads CASRAPHPANYGYTF. As DNA, the CDR3 is TGTGCCAGCAGGGCCCCGCATCCTGCTAACTATGGCTACACCTTC.

This sequence joins TRBV2 and TRBJ1-3, with 7 bases aligning to TRBD1. The CDR3 totals 14 residues. Trimming removed 5 bases from V and 0 bases from J; junction bases left unmatched: 1. CDR1 is SNHLY and CDR2 is FYNNEI in the germline V gene. The CDR3 nucleotides are TGTGCCAGCAGTCGGGACAGCTCTGGAAACACCATATATTTT. Its translation is CASSRDSSGNTIYF.

The gene calls are TRBV4-3 and TRBJ1-1, with 7 bases fitting TRBD1. The CDR3 has 17 residues. Germline V lookup: CDR1 LGHNA, CDR2 YSLEER. Trimming removed 0 bases from V and 7 bases from J; junction bases left unmatched: 14. CDR3 loop: CASSQEGRTGEPNEAFF. CDR3 in DNA: TGCGCCAGCAGCCAAGAGGGTCGGACAGGCGAGCCTAATGAAGCTTTCTTT.

The V and J genes are TRBV6-5 and TRBJ2-3, with a weak D call TRBD2 (5 bases). Per germline, CDR1 MNHEY and CDR2 SVGAGI. The CDR3 sequence is 14 residues long. Trimming removed 6 bases at V and 2 bases at J, with 12 bases between. CDR3 loop: CASSEPGNTDTQYF. In DNA, the CDR3 is TGTGCCAGCAGCGAGCCCGGGAACACAGATACGCAGTATTTT.

This clone was recorded only once. V usage is TRBV7-8 and J usage is TRBJ2-6, with 7 positions matching TRBD1. Germline values: CDR1 SGHVS, CDR2 FQNEAQ. Trimming took 2 bases from V and 4 from J; bases not matched to a gene: 8. This CDR3 has 17 amino acids. This chain's CDR3 is CASSLRPQGTGANVLTF. The DNA of the CDR3 is TGTGCCAGCAGCTTACGGCCACAGGGGACCGGGGCCAACGTCCTGACTTTC.

For this clone: Other DNA sequences in this sample translate to the same CDR3. The chain employs TRBV24-1 and TRBJ2-2, with 8 positions matching TRBD1. Germline CDR1 is KGHDR and CDR2 is SFDVKD. The CDR3 has 16 residues. V gave up 3 bases and J gave up 2 bases; unmatched junction bases: 4. This chain's CDR3 is CATSDPGQGNTGELFF. CDR3 nucleotide sequence: TGTGCCACCAGTGATCCCGGACAGGGCAACACCGGGGAGCTGTTTTTT.

The chain uses TRBV3-1 (or the pseudogene TRBV3-2) and TRBJ2-3, with 14 positions matching TRBD2. The J segment lost 6 bases and the V segment lost 3 bases, leaving 11 bases of the junction unmatched. Germline V lookup: CDR1 LGHDT, CDR2 YNNKEL (reference sequence). This CDR3 region has 18 residues. The CDR3 coding sequence is TGTGCCAGCAGCCATGCTACGACGGGACTAGCGGGAGCGGATACGCAGTATTTT. It is translated as CASSHATTGLAGADTQYF.

The chain recombines TRBV9 with TRBJ2-3; maybe TRBD1 (6 bases). Deletions cut 5 bases from V and 4 bases from J, with 11 bases between. Germline V gives CDR1 SGDLS, CDR2 YYNGEE. This CDR3 region has 13 residues. The CDR3 DNA sequence: TGTGCCAGCAGTTATCGACAGGCAGATACGCAGTATTTT. This sequence encodes CASSYRQADTQYF.

The V call is TRBV7-8, the J call TRBJ2-1; a weak D match, TRBD1 (6 bases). CDR3 length equals 15 residues. The V end was cut by 5 bases, the J end by 12 bases, with 23 bases between. From germline, CDR1 is SGHVS and CDR2 FQNEAQ. This chain's CDR3 is CASSPNRVLTRRQFF. The DNA of the CDR3 is TGTGCCAGCAGCCCCAACAGGGTTCTTACTAGGAGGCAGTTCTTC.

The table lists this clone with a count of one. The chain has TRBV10-3 and TRBJ1-2, with 8 positions matching TRBD1. CDR1 ENHRY and CDR2 SYGVKD come from the germline V gene. The CDR3 sequence is 13 residues long. The V segment lost 5 bases and the J segment 7 bases; nucleotides outside the gene matches: 6. The CDR3 DNA sequence: TGTGCCATCAGTCAGGACAGGGAGAGTGGCTACACCTTC. It yields the protein CAISQDRESGYTF.

In regard to this clone: The same CDR3 can be traced to other DNA sequences in this sample. This sequence joins TRBV12-3 or TRBV12-4 and TRBJ1-6, with a tentative D call TRBD1 (5 bases). CDR3 length: 12 amino acids. V dropped 3 bases and J dropped 8 bases, with 5 bases sitting between them. The DNA for the CDR3 is TGTGCCAGCAGTTTGACAGATTCACCCCTCCACTTT. This sequence encodes CASSLTDSPLHF.

CDR3 bases: TGTGCCAGCTCACCAACCCGGGGTTACAATGAGCAGTTCTTC. It translates to CASSPTRGYNEQFF. This chain joins TRBV18 and TRBJ2-1; perhaps TRBD2 as D (5 bases). Germline-derived CDR1 and CDR2 are KGHSH and LQKENI. The CDR3 totals 14 residues. The V end was cut by 2 bases, the J end by 4 bases, with 9 bases between.

This clone has a handful of counts. This chain connects TRBV19 to TRBJ1-5; D might be TRBD1 (6 bases). The V and J ends lost 4 bases and 1 base respectively, with 11 bases between them. The CDR3 spans 15 residues. Germline-derived CDR1 and CDR2 are LNHDA and SQIVND (reference sequence). The CDR3 here is CASSKRGNSNQPQHF. The CDR3 nucleotides read TGTGCCAGTAGTAAAAGGGGGAACAGCAATCAGCCCCAGCATTTT.

The chain recombines TRBV30 with TRBJ1-5; 8 nucleotides agree with TRBD1. Trimming at V came to 3 bases and at J to 2 bases, leaving 18 bases not matched to a gene. The CDR3 extends over 19 amino acids. Germline V lookup: CDR1 GTSNPN, CDR2 SVGIG (reference sequence). The CDR3 loop reads CAWSFGTGATLLGNQPQHF. The CDR3 coding sequence is TGTGCCTGGAGCTTCGGGACAGGCGCCACACTTCTGGGCAATCAGCCCCAGCATTTT.